Below, 8 T cell receptor beta chains from the same sample are listed, as sequenced in a study of T-cell reconstitution after alpha-beta-depleted transplantation in children. Preparation of the TCRbeta library used unique molecular identifiers. MiXCR, applied by TCRdb to the PCR reads, yields one record per CDR3 protein. Among 250,000 to 300,000 distinct CDR3 sequences, 11% were seen once, and the ten largest hold about 25%. The starting material was peripheral blood, obtained 180 days after TCRalphabeta/CD19-depleted stem cell transplant. These TCRs come from a male patient under 10 years old who had a stem cell transplant for chronic granulomatous disease, so the T cells may come from the graft donor.

This clonotype was picked up many times. For the CDR3, the DNA is TGTGCCAGCAGTTTACCGTACCAAGAGACCCAGTACTTC. It specifies CASSLPYQETQYF. The chain employs TRBV12-3 or TRBV12-4 and TRBJ2-5, with no clear D. The CDR3 is 13 amino acids. V was shortened by 2 bases and J by 0 bases, with 4 bases between the two germline ends.

The sample holds many counts of this clonotype. The chain is built from TRBV5-1 and TRBJ1-1, with TRBD1 matching 10 bases. Germline V CDR1 and CDR2: SGHRS, YFSETQ. There are 13 residues in the CDR3. With 4 bases clipped from V and 7 bases from J, the junction kept 4 bases outside the gene matches. The CDR3 protein is CASSPGQGFEAFF. CDR3 nucleotides: TGCGCCAGCAGCCCGGGACAGGGGTTTGAAGCTTTCTTT.

This clonotype has ten or more counts. The chain carries TRBV20-1 and TRBJ2-1; D might be TRBD1 (5 bases). V shed 5 bases and J shed 4 bases, with 15 bases lying between them. Looked up from germline, CDR1 is DFQATT and CDR2 is SNEGSKA (reference sequence). The length of the CDR3 is 14 residues. The CDR3 spells CSASDKWDYNEQFF. Here the CDR3 DNA reads TGCAGTGCTTCGGACAAATGGGATTACAATGAGCAGTTCTTC.

This clonotype was counted ten times or more. The chain combines TRBV27 with TRBJ1-2, with D hard to call. This CDR3 has 13 amino acids. Germline assignment: CDR1 MNHEY and CDR2 SMNVEV (reference sequence). Trimming stripped 6 bases from V and 3 bases from J, with 11 bases between. The CDR3 protein is CASSPGVDYGYTF. CDR3 bases: TGTGCCAGCAGCCCAGGCGTAGACTATGGCTACACCTTC.

The table lists this clonotype with many counts. V gene TRBV5-1 combines with J gene TRBJ2-7, with TRBD1 identical over 10 bases. The trim removed 0 bases at V and 4 bases at J, leaving 22 bases unmatched. Germline V gene lookup returns CDR1 SGHRS and CDR2 YFSETQ. The CDR3 is made up of 21 amino acids. The CDR3 DNA reads as TGCGCCAGCAGCTTGGGGGAGACGCTGGGGGAAAGACGGGACAGGGGTTACGAGCAGTACTTC. It specifies CASSLGETLGERRDRGYEQYF. The full variable domain, in which reference TRBV5-1 and TRBJ2-7 provide the parts outside the CDR3, is KAGVTQTPRYLIKTRGQQVTLSCSPISGHRSVSWYQQTPGQGLQFLFEYFSETQRNKGNFPGRFSGRQFSNSRSEMNVSTLELGDSALYLCASSLGETLGERRDRGYEQYFGPGTRLTVT.

Many counts were recorded for this clonotype. The V and J genes are TRBV5-5 and TRBJ1-1, with D maybe TRBD1 (6 bases). The CDR3 is 14 amino acids. Trimming stripped 1 base from V and 4 bases from J, with 11 bases between. Germline assignment: CDR1 SGHKS and CDR2 YYEKEE (reference sequence). The CDR3 sequence is CASSLSQGLTEAFF. The CDR3 nucleotides read TGTGCCAGCAGCTTGAGTCAGGGGCTCACTGAAGCTTTCTTT.

In the case of this clonotype: Being one base from a much bigger clone, this may be a read error. This chain links TRBV10-2 with TRBJ2-2; D gene unclear. Germline loops: CDR1 WSHSY, CDR2 SAAADI. The CDR3 spans 11 residues. V lost 3 bases and J 10 bases, leaving 6 bases between the germline ends. The CDR3 nucleotides are TGCGCCAGCAGTGATCACGAGGAGCTGTTTTTT. Translating it yields CASSDHEELFF.

This chain connects TRBV20-1 to TRBJ2-3, with TRBD2 matching over 8 bases. There are 13 residues in the CDR3. Per the germline V gene, CDR1 is DFQATT and CDR2 is SNEGSKA (reference sequence). V was clipped by 5 bases and J by 2 bases; unmatched bases: 3. The DNA for the CDR3 is TGCAGTGCTTCAGCGGGGGTCACAGATACGCAGTATTTT. It translates to CSASAGVTDTQYF.